This note documents a single T cell receptor (beta chain) sequence. The CDR3 contains 13 residues. Germline loops: CDR1 SGHTA, CDR2 FQGNSA. Trimming stripped 2 bases from V and 4 bases from J, with 6 bases between. The sample is drawn from a study of shared clonotypes between healthy human individuals. For the study at large: The cohort comprised a couple of women and a few men. Their ages spanned 18 to 49 years.

Sequencing was at deep level. Each replicate PCR on the sorted subsets used 150 to 200 ng DNA (around 30,000 T cell genomes). The method was immunoSEQ multiplex PCR; TCRdb's version includes in-frame clones alone and lacks a portion of them. The table lists some 1,100,000 clones, around 78% of them singletons. Donors comprised healthy HIV-negative adults lacking recent acute infections or vaccinations. The V and J genes are TRBV7-2 and TRBJ1-3, with D uncertain. The sequenced sample consisted of memory CD4+ T cells from PBMCs. This sample's subset: CD45RA-negative fraction. The source of this sequence is a man between 18 and 35 years old in good health. Some clones in this sample may be carry-over from other donors' samples. CDR3 residues: CASSLQSGNTIYF. In nucleotides, the CDR3 is TGTGCCAGCAGCTTACAATCCGGAAACACCATATATTTT.